Detailed here is one TCR beta chain. Antigen unknown. This record belongs to a study of blood T cells in healthy people across ages. Study-level points and caveats: Age brought a roughly linear fall in TCR beta diversity measured per million T cells. There was no known CMV status for donors, so expanded clonotype changes were possibly confounded. Aged donors had fewer naive CD4+ cells and lower diversity than long-lived donors.

The CDR3 is made up of 14 amino acids. Germline V gene sequence: CDR1 DFQATT, CDR2 SNEGSKA (reference sequence). Trimming shortened V by 6 bases and J by 4 bases, and 18 bases separated the two germline ends. Sample-barcoded 5' priming and a J-beta primer mix drove a second PCR of about 6 to 12 cycles. The authors tagged each cDNA molecule using a template-switch adaptor with 12 random nucleotides. In TCRdb, the 5' RACE reads were re-called with MiXCR into one record per CDR3 protein. The table has fewer than 2,000,000 distinct CDR3 sequences, about 39% seen once; the top ten hold under 25%. The chain joins TRBV20-1 to TRBJ1-2; tentatively, D is TRBD1 (5 bases). This receptor was obtained from a human donor in good health. The specimen was blood. This CDR3 is CSARPEGPFYGYTF. The CDR3, as DNA: TGCAGTGCCAGGCCGGAGGGGCCGTTCTATGGCTACACCTTC.